The 30 T cell receptor beta chains below were found in one sample sequenced in a study of T cell responses to AZD1222 COVID-19 vaccine. TCRdb keeps only in-frame clones here, not all; method: immunoSEQ multiplex PCR. This sample has roughly 97,000 clones, with 88% found just once. The sample in question was peripheral blood, obtained on day 0 of AZD1222 vaccination. Receptor source: an adult in good health.

The chain recombines TRBV28 with TRBJ2-7; D might be TRBD2 (5 bases). V lost 2 bases and J 0 bases, leaving 11 bases between the germline ends. Germline values: CDR1 MDHEN, CDR2 SYDVKM. The CDR3 extends over 15 amino acids. In DNA, the CDR3 is TGTGCCAGCAGTTTAGTGATGGGAGTCTCCTACGAGCAGTACTTC. As protein: CASSLVMGVSYEQYF.

In DNA, the CDR3 is TGTGCCAGCAGCTCCTTTAGGAATTCACCCCTCCACTTT. The encoded protein is CASSSFRNSPLHF. This chain connects TRBV11-2 to TRBJ1-6; D uncertain. V was shortened by 4 bases and J by 7 bases, with 8 bases between the two germline ends. CDR3 length equals 13 residues. The V gene's germline CDR1 is SGHAT and CDR2 FQNNGV.

This chain connects TRBV3-1 (or the pseudogene TRBV3-2) to TRBJ1-1; no clear D. CDR1 and CDR2 (germline): LGHDT, YNNKEL (reference sequence). CDR3 length: 13 amino acids. V gave up 3 bases and J gave up 7 bases, with 12 bases separating them. The CDR3 DNA reads TGTGCCAGCAGCCAGGACGGAGCCTTTGAAGCTTTCTTT. Its translation: CASSQDGAFEAFF.

The chain employs TRBV7-3 and TRBJ2-3, with TRBD2 matching 7 bases. Germline V gives CDR1 SGHTA, CDR2 FQGTGA. V was pared by 2 bases and J by 0 bases, with 2 bases of the junction left unmatched. The CDR3 covers 15 residues. The CDR3 DNA follows: TGTGCCAGCAGCTTACGCGGGGGTAGCACAGATACGCAGTATTTT. Translation: CASSLRGGSTDTQYF.

The V gene is TRBV5-1, the J gene TRBJ2-5; no firm D call. Germline V gene data show CDR1 as SGHRS and CDR2 as YFSETQ. V lost 2 bases and J 0 bases, leaving 5 bases between the germline ends. The CDR3 extends over 13 amino acids. The CDR3 protein is CASSFPDQETQYF. The CDR3 nucleotides read TGCGCCAGCAGCTTTCCAGACCAAGAGACCCAGTACTTC.

The chain uses TRBV14 and TRBJ2-1; perhaps D is TRBD1 or TRBD2 (5 bases each). The germline V gene encodes CDR1 SGHDN and CDR2 FVKESK. With 4 bases removed from V and 4 bases from J, the gap between germline ends came to 17 bases. This CDR3 spans 16 amino acids. The chain's CDR3 is CASSLTPGRAYNEQFF. The CDR3 coding sequence is TGTGCCAGCAGCCTAACGCCGGGACGGGCGTACAATGAGCAGTTCTTC. The full variable domain, completed using reference TRBV14 and TRBJ2-1, is EAGVTQFPSHSVIEKGQTVTLRCDPISGHDNLYWYRRVMGKEIKFLLHFVKESKQDESGMPNNRFLAERTGGTYSTLKVQPAELEDSGVYFCASSLTPGRAYNEQFFGPGTRLTVL.

The J gene is TRBJ1-2, the V gene TRBV24-1; 7 nucleotides match TRBD1. V was pared by 4 bases and J by 7 bases, with 8 bases of the junction left unmatched. The CDR3 is 14 amino acids. Germline V gene data show CDR1 as KGHDR and CDR2 as SFDVKD. The CDR3 loop is CATSERYRGGGYTF. In DNA, the CDR3 is TGTGCCACCAGTGAACGATACAGGGGAGGTGGCTACACCTTC.

The CDR3, as DNA: TGCGCCAGCAGCCGGACAGGGGACTATTACAATGAGCAGTTCTTC. It specifies CASSRTGDYYNEQFF. This chain uses TRBV4-3 with TRBJ2-1; the match to TRBD1 covers 9 bases. CDR3 size: 15 residues. Trimming removed 4 bases from V and 4 bases from J; junction bases left unmatched: 5. Germline V gene lookup returns CDR1 LGHNA and CDR2 YSLEER.

The gene calls are TRBV28 and TRBJ1-2; 7 positions agree with TRBD1. Looked up from germline, CDR1 is MDHEN and CDR2 is SYDVKM. J lost 4 bases, V lost 4 bases, and 21 bases had no gene match. This CDR3 is built from 19 residues. The CDR3 is CASSSHEEGALSQLYGYTF. The CDR3 region has the DNA TGTGCCAGCAGTTCCCATGAGGAGGGGGCGCTTTCGCAGCTCTATGGCTACACCTTC.

CDR3 amino acids: CASSLVRQRETQYF. The CDR3 bases are TGTGCCAGCAGCTTAGTCCGACAGCGGGAGACCCAGTACTTC. The chain carries TRBV7-8 and TRBJ2-5; D is possibly TRBD1 or TRBD2 (5 bases each). The CDR3 runs 14 residues. V lost 1 base and J lost 5, with 11 bases in between. The V gene's germline CDR1 is SGHVS and CDR2 FQNEAQ.

CDR3 coding DNA: TGTGCCACCAGCAGAGCCTCCGGGACAGAAAACCCGAACACCGGGGAGCTGTTTTTT. Protein sequence: CATSRASGTENPNTGELFF. This chain joins TRBV15 and TRBJ2-2; the match to TRBD1 covers 7 bases. With 1 base clipped from V and 0 bases from J, the junction kept 11 bases outside the gene matches. The germline gives CDR1 LNHNV, CDR2 YYDKDF (reference sequence). This CDR3 has 19 amino acids.

In this sample, this clone turned up a few times. J is TRBJ1-1 and V is TRBV11-2; D gene uncertain. V lost 5 bases to trimming and J lost 4 bases, with 5 bases between them. Per germline, CDR1 SGHAT and CDR2 FQNNGV. CDR3 length equals 11 residues. CDR3 coding DNA: TGTGCCAGCAGCCGCGGCACTGAAGCTTTCTTT. Its translation: CASSRGTEAFF.

This clone came up once. The V gene is TRBV24-1, the J gene TRBJ1-4; 8 bases are shared with TRBD1. Trimming cost V 5 bases and J 6 bases; bases outside gene matches: 7. CDR1 is KGHDR and CDR2 is SFDVKD in the germline V gene. This CDR3 region has 15 residues. The CDR3 DNA sequence: TGTGCCACCAGTGTTGGACAGGGAAAATATGAAAAACTGTTTTTT. Translating gives CATSVGQGKYEKLFF.

This clone was counted a few times. The chain is built from TRBV5-4 and TRBJ1-1; TRBD1 agrees at 7 bases. The CDR3 length is 15 residues. Trimming took 7 bases from V and 4 from J; bases not matched to a gene: 13. Germline values: CDR1 SGHNT, CDR2 YYREEE (reference sequence). For the CDR3, the DNA is TGTGCCAGCGCCTTAAATAGGGGGCCTGGCACTGAAGCTTTCTTT. It yields the protein CASALNRGPGTEAFF.

The CDR3 DNA reads TGTGCCAGCAGCTTAGCCGGGGGGCACTACGAGCAGTACTTC. It codes for CASSLAGGHYEQYF. The genes are TRBV11-2 and TRBJ2-7, with D perhaps TRBD2 (7 bases). Germline V gives CDR1 SGHAT, CDR2 FQNNGV. This CDR3 region has 14 residues. V lost 1 base and J 3 bases, leaving 10 bases between the germline ends.

The V gene is TRBV28, the J gene TRBJ2-5, with D hard to call. Germline V gene data show CDR1 as MDHEN and CDR2 as SYDVKM. This CDR3 is 14 amino acids long. The V end was cut by 6 bases, the J end by 2 bases, with 13 bases between. CDR3 nucleotides: TGTGCCAGCAGAAGAGACCCCCGACAAGAGACCCAGTACTTC. Protein sequence: CASRRDPRQETQYF. The full variable domain, completed using reference TRBV28 and TRBJ2-5, is DVKVTQSSRYLVKRTGEKVFLECVQDMDHENMFWYRQDPGLGLRLIYFSYDVKMKEKGDIPEGYSVSREKKERFSLILESASTNQTSMYLCASRRDPRQETQYFGPGTRLLVL.

This chain joins TRBV6-5 and TRBJ1-1; no clear D. Germline values: CDR1 MNHEY, CDR2 SVGAGI. The CDR3 has 12 amino acids. V was trimmed by 5 bases and J by 7 bases, leaving 11 bases between them. This CDR3 is CASSPALDEAFF. The DNA of the CDR3 is TGTGCCAGCAGTCCGGCCTTGGATGAAGCTTTCTTT.

This clone has more than one count but fewer than ten. The chain links TRBV19 to TRBJ1-6; the D gene is possibly TRBD1 (5 bases). V lost 5 bases and J 6 bases, leaving 14 bases between the germline ends. The CDR3 runs to 15 residues. Germline-derived CDR1 and CDR2 are LNHDA and SQIVND (reference sequence). CDR3 residues: CASSPREGVNSPLHF. The CDR3 coding sequence is TGTGCCAGTAGTCCCCGAGAAGGGGTTAATTCACCCCTCCACTTT.

This chain connects TRBV7-8 to TRBJ1-1; D possibly corresponds to TRBD1 (6 bases). This CDR3 spans 15 amino acids. Germline V gene sequence: CDR1 SGHVS, CDR2 FQNEAQ. Between the trimmed V and J ends, which lost 2 bases and 8 bases, there was a span of 18 bases. The CDR3 region has the DNA TGTGCCAGCAGCTTATATTGGGCCAGGGGTTCCGAAGCTTTCTTT. Translated: CASSLYWARGSEAFF.

The count of this clone is one. The chain uses TRBV10-3 and TRBJ2-1, with 8 positions matching TRBD2. This CDR3 is built from 16 residues. Trimming at V came to 0 bases and at J to 6 bases, leaving 7 bases not matched to a gene. Germline V CDR1 and CDR2: ENHRY, SYGVKD. CDR3 bases: TGTGCCATCAGTGAGTCGGGGACTAGGGGTGGCAATGAGCAGTTCTTC. Residues: CAISESGTRGGNEQFF.

V and J are TRBV9 and TRBJ1-2; TRBD1 is a possible D gene (6 bases). CDR3 length: 13 residues. The V gene lost 5 bases and the J gene lost 9 bases, with 17 bases spanning the gap. CDR1 SGDLS and CDR2 YYNGEE come from the germline V gene. The CDR3 bases are TGTGCCAGCAGTCAGTGGGTACAGGGTAGCTACACCTTC. This codes for CASSQWVQGSYTF.

This clone occurred once. The V call is TRBV3-1 (or the pseudogene TRBV3-2), the J call TRBJ1-6; no reliable D call. Germline V gives CDR1 LGHDT, CDR2 YNNKEL (reference sequence). V was trimmed by 3 bases and J by 7 bases, leaving 7 bases between them. This CDR3 is 13 amino acids long. CDR3 bases: TGTGCCAGCAGCCACCCGGGAAATTCACCCCTCCACTTT. Translation: CASSHPGNSPLHF.

The table lists this clone with a few counts. This chain joins TRBV7-8 and TRBJ2-5, with a possible D match to TRBD1 (5 bases). Germline-derived CDR1 and CDR2 are SGHVS and FQNEAQ. Trimming took 5 bases from V and 5 from J, leaving 15 bases between them. The CDR3 sequence is 14 residues long. CDR3 nucleotide sequence: TGTGCCAGCAGCATGACAGTCACCTGGGAGACCCAGTACTTC. Translated, it gives CASSMTVTWETQYF.

The chain joins TRBV7-9 to TRBJ2-1; D remains unclear. V was shortened by 5 bases and J by 5 bases, with 7 bases between the two germline ends. The CDR3 consists of 12 residues. CDR1 is SEHNR and CDR2 is FQNEAQ in the germline V gene (reference sequence). The CDR3 DNA is TGTGCCAGCAGCCGCCAAAACAATGAGCAGTTCTTC. Translated: CASSRQNNEQFF.

The chain couples TRBV6-4 to TRBJ1-2, with TRBD1 matching over 10 bases. J lost 7 bases, V lost 6 bases, and 8 bases had no gene match. The CDR3 is made up of 14 amino acids. From germline, CDR1 is MRHNA and CDR2 SNTAGT. As DNA, the CDR3 is TGTGCCAGCAGAGCCGGGACAGGGGTTCTTGGCTACACCTTC. It yields the protein CASRAGTGVLGYTF.

The genes are TRBV28 and TRBJ2-2; 9 bases fit TRBD2. V shed 4 bases and J 5 bases; nucleotides not matched to a gene: 8. Germline assignment: CDR1 MDHEN and CDR2 SYDVKM. There are 16 residues in the CDR3. Here the CDR3 reads CASSSQRGALTGELFF. CDR3 in DNA: TGTGCCAGCAGTTCTCAGCGGGGGGCCCTGACCGGGGAGCTGTTTTTT.

This clone was seen just once. The chain combines TRBV30 with TRBJ2-4; possibly TRBD1 for D (5 bases). Germline CDR1 reads GTSNPN; CDR2 reads SVGIG (reference sequence). The CDR3 is made up of 15 amino acids. Trimming took off 2 bases at V and 0 bases at J, with 11 bases between the two ends. CDR3 sequence: CAWSQPGIAKNIQYF. CDR3 DNA sequence: TGTGCCTGGAGTCAGCCAGGGATAGCCAAAAACATTCAGTACTTC. Variable domain in full (rest from reference TRBV30 and TRBJ2-4): SQTIHQWPATLVQPVGSPLSLECTVEGTSNPNLYWYRQAAGRGLQLLFYSVGIGQISSEVPQNLSASRPQDRQFILSSKKLLLSDSGFYLCAWSQPGIAKNIQYFGAGTRLSVL.

This clone came up a few times. The chain recombines TRBV5-1 with TRBJ2-7, with TRBD2 identical over 16 bases. CDR3 length equals 17 residues. CDR1 SGHRS and CDR2 YFSETQ come from the germline V gene. J lost 3 bases, V lost 5 bases, and 8 bases had no gene match. In DNA form, the CDR3 reads TGCGCCAGCAGGGGACCGGGACTAGCGGGAGGGAGCTACGAGCAGTACTTC. Translated: CASRGPGLAGGSYEQYF.

J is TRBJ1-1 and V is TRBV6-5; TRBD1 aligns across 7 bases. The CDR3 contains 15 residues. With V trimmed by 4 bases and J by 4 bases, 9 bases remained unmatched. CDR1 and CDR2 from the germline V gene are MNHEY and SVGAGI. This CDR3 is CASSFRDSGTTEAFF. CDR3 DNA sequence: TGTGCCAGCAGTTTTCGGGACAGCGGAACCACTGAAGCTTTCTTT.

This chain connects TRBV6-1 to TRBJ2-5; a possible D gene is TRBD2 (5 bases). The CDR3 spans 18 residues. V gave up 1 base and J gave up 2 bases, with 20 bases separating them. The germline V gene has CDR1 MNHNS and CDR2 SASEGT. The CDR3 DNA is TGTGCCAGCAGTGAAGGTCTCGAGCGGCCCTACCGTCAAGAGACCCAGTACTTC. The encoded protein is CASSEGLERPYRQETQYF.